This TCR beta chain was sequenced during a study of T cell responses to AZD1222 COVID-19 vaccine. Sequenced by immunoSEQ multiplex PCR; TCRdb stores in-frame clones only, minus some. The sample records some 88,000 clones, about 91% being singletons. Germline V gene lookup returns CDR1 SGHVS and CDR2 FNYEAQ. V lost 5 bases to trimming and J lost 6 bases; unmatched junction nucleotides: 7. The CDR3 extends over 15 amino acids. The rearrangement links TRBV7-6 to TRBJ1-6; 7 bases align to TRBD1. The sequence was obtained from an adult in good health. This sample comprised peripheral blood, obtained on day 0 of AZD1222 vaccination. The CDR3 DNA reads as TGTGCCAGCAGCCCAGGACAGGTCCTTAATTCACCCCTCCACTTT. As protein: CASSPGQVLNSPLHF.